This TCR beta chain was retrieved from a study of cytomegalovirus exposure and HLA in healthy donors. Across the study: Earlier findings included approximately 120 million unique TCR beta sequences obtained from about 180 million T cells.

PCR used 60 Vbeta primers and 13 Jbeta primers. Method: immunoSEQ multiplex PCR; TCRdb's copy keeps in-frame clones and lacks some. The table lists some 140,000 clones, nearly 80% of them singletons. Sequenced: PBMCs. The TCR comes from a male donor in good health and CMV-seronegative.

The CDR3 here is CASSSGTGGLLSDTQYF. As DNA, the CDR3 is TGTGCCAGCAGCTCCGGGACAGGGGGCCTTCTCTCGGATACGCAGTATTTT. The chain joins TRBV7-9 to TRBJ2-3; 12 bases fit TRBD1. The CDR3 loop spans 17 amino acids. With 4 bases clipped from V and 6 bases from J, the junction kept 11 bases outside the gene matches. Germline assignment: CDR1 SEHNR and CDR2 FQNEAQ (reference sequence).